Listed below are T cell receptor beta chains from one sample, sequenced in a study of Ad26.COV2.S vaccination and SARS-CoV-2 variants. Method: immunoSEQ multiplex PCR; TCRdb's copy keeps in-frame clones and lacks some. The repertoire includes about 140,000 clones, just over 85% of them detected once, and around 5% sits in the top ten. The input for sequencing was peripheral blood, taken after recovery from COVID-19. The receptors come from a human donor who had recovered from COVID-19. CDR3s include the opening cysteine and the closing phenylalanine or tryptophan. The D gene is left open where the match is weak. Rows may omit the clone size; those that give it use once, few, many or a size class.

abundance: .
v_gene: TRBV19
j_gene: TRBJ2-3
d_gene: .
CDR3nt: TGTGCCAGTAGTATTTTTCAGGGCACAGATACGCAGTATTTT
CDR3aa: CASSIFQGTDTQYF

abundance: .
v_gene: TRBV7-2
j_gene: TRBJ2-2
d_gene: .
CDR3nt: TGTGCCAGCAGCTTAGCCGGGTACACCGGGGAGCTGTTTTTT
CDR3aa: CASSLAGYTGELFF

abundance: .
v_gene: TRBV2
j_gene: TRBJ1-2
d_gene: TRBD1
CDR3nt: TGTGCCAGCAGGAAGACAGGGTATGGCTACACCTTC
CDR3aa: CASRKTGYGYTF

abundance: .
v_gene: TRBV7-8
j_gene: TRBJ2-3
d_gene: .
CDR3nt: TGTGCCAGCAGCTTACTTGACCAACTCAATACGCAGTATTTT
CDR3aa: CASSLLDQLNTQYF

abundance: few
v_gene: TRBV9
j_gene: TRBJ2-2
d_gene: .
CDR3nt: TGTGCCAGCAGCGCCCGACAGCTAGTAAACACCGGGGAGCTGTTTTTT
CDR3aa: CASSARQLVNTGELFF

abundance: .
v_gene: TRBV12-1
j_gene: TRBJ2-2
d_gene: .
CDR3nt: TGTGCCAGGCGGAGGGAAGAAAACACCGGGGAGCTGTTTTTT
CDR3aa: CARRREENTGELFF

abundance: .
v_gene: TRBV2
j_gene: TRBJ1-5
d_gene: .
CDR3nt: TGTGCCACCAGGGCAGGAGGGAATCAGCCCCAGCATTTT
CDR3aa: CATRAGGNQPQHF

abundance: .
v_gene: TRBV3-1/TRBV3-2
j_gene: TRBJ1-5
d_gene: .
CDR3nt: TGTGCCAGCAGCCAAGATTTAGGCGCAATTGGGTTTGGCAATCAGCCCCAGCATTTT
CDR3aa: CASSQDLGAIGFGNQPQHF

abundance: .
v_gene: TRBV7-8
j_gene: TRBJ2-5
d_gene: .
CDR3nt: TGTGCCAGCAGCCCCACAACGGACAGTCAAGAGACCCAGTACTTC
CDR3aa: CASSPTTDSQETQYF

abundance: .
v_gene: TRBV4-3
j_gene: TRBJ2-3
d_gene: .
CDR3nt: TGCGCCAGCAGCACCTGGGCAGATACGCAGTATTTT
CDR3aa: CASSTWADTQYF

abundance: .
v_gene: TRBV18
j_gene: TRBJ1-2
d_gene: .
CDR3nt: TGTGCCAGCTCACCGGGACAAGGACCGTATGGCTACACCTTC
CDR3aa: CASSPGQGPYGYTF

abundance: .
v_gene: TRBV5-1
j_gene: TRBJ2-7
d_gene: .
CDR3nt: TGCGCCAGCAGCTTGGCTGACGAATACGAGCAGTACTTC
CDR3aa: CASSLADEYEQYF

abundance: .
v_gene: TRBV18
j_gene: TRBJ1-2
d_gene: TRBD1
CDR3nt: TGTGCCAGCTCACCGGGACAGGGTGTCAAGCTCACCTTC
CDR3aa: CASSPGQGVKLTF

abundance: once
v_gene: TRBV28
j_gene: TRBJ1-2
d_gene: .
CDR3nt: TGTGCCAGCAGTGCTTCGGATGGCTACACCTTC
CDR3aa: CASSASDGYTF

abundance: .
v_gene: TRBV2
j_gene: TRBJ1-2
d_gene: TRBD1
CDR3nt: TGTGCCAGCCGACCGGGACAGGGGCATATTGGCTACACCTTC
CDR3aa: CASRPGQGHIGYTF

abundance: .
v_gene: TRBV9
j_gene: TRBJ2-5
d_gene: TRBD1
CDR3nt: TGTGCCAGCAGCGTAGGGGCCGGGACAGGGAGCCAAGAGACCCAGTACTTC
CDR3aa: CASSVGAGTGSQETQYF

abundance: .
v_gene: TRBV4-1
j_gene: TRBJ1-3
d_gene: .
CDR3nt: TGCGCCAGCAGCCAACCTGGAAACACCATATATTTT
CDR3aa: CASSQPGNTIYF